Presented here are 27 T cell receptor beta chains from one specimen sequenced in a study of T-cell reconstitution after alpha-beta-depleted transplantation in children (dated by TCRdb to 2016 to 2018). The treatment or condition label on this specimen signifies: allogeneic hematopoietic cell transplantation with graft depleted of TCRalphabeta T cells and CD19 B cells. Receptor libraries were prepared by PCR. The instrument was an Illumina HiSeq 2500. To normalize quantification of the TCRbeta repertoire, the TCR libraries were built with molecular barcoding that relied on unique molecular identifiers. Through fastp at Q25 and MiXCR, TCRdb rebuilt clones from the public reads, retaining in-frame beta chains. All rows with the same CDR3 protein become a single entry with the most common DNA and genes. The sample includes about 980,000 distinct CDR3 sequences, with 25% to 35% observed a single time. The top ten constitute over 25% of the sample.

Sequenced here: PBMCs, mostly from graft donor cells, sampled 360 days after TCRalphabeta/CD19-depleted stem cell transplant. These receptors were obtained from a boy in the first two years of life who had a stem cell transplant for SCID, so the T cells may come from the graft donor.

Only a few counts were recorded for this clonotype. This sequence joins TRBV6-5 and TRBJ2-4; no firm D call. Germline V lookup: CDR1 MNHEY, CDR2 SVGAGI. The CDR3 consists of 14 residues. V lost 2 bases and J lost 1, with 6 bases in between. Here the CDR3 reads CASSYARAKNIQYF. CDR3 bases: TGTGCCAGCAGTTACGCTCGGGCCAAAAACATTCAGTACTTC.

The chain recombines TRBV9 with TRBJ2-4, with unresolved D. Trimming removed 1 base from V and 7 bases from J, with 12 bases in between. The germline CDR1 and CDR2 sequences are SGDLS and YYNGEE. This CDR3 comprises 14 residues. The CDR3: CASSVNGQNNIQYF. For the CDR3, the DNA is TGTGCCAGCAGCGTAAACGGCCAGAATAACATTCAGTACTTC.

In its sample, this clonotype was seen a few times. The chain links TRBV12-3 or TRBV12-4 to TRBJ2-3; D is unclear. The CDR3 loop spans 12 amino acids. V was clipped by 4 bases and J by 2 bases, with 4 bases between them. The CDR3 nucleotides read TGTGCCAGCAGTTGGTTCACAGATACGCAGTATTTT. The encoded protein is CASSWFTDTQYF.

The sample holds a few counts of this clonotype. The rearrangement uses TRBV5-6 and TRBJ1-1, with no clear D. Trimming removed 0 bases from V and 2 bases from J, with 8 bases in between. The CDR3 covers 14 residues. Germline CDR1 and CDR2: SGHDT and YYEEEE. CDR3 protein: CASSLVRRNTEAFF. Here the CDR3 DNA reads TGTGCCAGCAGCTTGGTTCGGAGAAACACTGAAGCTTTCTTT. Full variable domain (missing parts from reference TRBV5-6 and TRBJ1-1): DAGVTQSPTHLIKTRGQQVTLRCSPKSGHDTVSWYQQALGQGPQFIFQYYEEEERQRGNFPDRFSGHQFPNYSSELNVNALLLGDSALYLCASSLVRRNTEAFFGQGTRLTVV.

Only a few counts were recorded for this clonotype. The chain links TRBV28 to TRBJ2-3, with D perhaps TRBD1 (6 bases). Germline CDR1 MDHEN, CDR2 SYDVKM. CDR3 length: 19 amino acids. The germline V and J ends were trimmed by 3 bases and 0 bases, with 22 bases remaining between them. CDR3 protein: CASSLLPDGQLISTDTQYF. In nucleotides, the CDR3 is TGTGCCAGCAGTTTGCTCCCCGATGGACAGCTCATAAGCACAGATACGCAGTATTTT.

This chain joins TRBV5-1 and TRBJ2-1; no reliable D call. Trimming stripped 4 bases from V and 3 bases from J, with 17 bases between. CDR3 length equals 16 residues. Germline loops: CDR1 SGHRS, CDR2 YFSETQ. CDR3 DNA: TGCGCCAGCAGCCCCTCTTCCCTTAACCGCTACAATGAGCAGTTCTTC. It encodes CASSPSSLNRYNEQFF. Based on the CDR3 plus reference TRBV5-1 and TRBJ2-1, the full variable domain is KAGVTQTPRYLIKTRGQQVTLSCSPISGHRSVSWYQQTPGQGLQFLFEYFSETQRNKGNFPGRFSGRQFSNSRSEMNVSTLELGDSALYLCASSPSSLNRYNEQFFGPGTRLTVL.

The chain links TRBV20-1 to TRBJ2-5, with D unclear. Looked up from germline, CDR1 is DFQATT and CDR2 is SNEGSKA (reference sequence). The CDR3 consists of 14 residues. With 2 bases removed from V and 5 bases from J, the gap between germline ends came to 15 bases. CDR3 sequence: CSARRATLQETQYF. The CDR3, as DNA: TGCAGTGCTAGACGGGCCACCCTCCAGGAGACCCAGTACTTC.

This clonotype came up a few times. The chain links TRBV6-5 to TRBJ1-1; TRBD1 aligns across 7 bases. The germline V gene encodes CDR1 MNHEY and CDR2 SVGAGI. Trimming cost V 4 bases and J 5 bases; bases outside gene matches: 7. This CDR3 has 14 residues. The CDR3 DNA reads TGTGCCAGCAGTTTGACAGGGATTGGAACTGAAGCTTTCTTT. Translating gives CASSLTGIGTEAFF.

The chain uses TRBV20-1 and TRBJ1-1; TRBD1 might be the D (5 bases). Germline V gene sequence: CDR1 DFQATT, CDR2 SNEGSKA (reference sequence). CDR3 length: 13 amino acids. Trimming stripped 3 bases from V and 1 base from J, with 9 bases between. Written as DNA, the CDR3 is TGCAGTGCTAGGGTCGGGGCGAACACTGAAGCTTTCTTT. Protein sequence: CSARVGANTEAFF.

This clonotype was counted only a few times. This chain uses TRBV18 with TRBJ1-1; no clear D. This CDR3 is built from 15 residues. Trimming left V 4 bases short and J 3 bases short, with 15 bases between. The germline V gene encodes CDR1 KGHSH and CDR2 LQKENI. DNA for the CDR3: TGTGCCAGCTCACAGAGTAGCGGGCCGGACACTGAAGCTTTCTTT. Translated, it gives CASSQSSGPDTEAFF.

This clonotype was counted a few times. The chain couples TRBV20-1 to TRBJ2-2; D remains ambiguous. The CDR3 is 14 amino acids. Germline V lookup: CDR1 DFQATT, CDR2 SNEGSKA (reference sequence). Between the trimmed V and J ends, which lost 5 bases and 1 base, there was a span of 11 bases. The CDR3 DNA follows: TGCAGTGCTCTTAGTAGCCTGAACACCGGGGAGCTGTTTTTT. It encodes CSALSSLNTGELFF.

The CDR3 protein is CASSSDFYNEQFF. The CDR3 nucleotides read TGTGCCAGCAGTTCAGATTTCTACAATGAGCAGTTCTTC. The V call is TRBV12-3 or TRBV12-4, the J call TRBJ2-1; D is unresolved. Trimming left V 4 bases short and J 3 bases short, with 7 bases between. This CDR3 is built from 13 residues.

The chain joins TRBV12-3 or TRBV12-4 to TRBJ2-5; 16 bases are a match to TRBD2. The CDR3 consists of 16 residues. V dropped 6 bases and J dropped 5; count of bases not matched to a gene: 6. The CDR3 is CASRGLAGGNMETQYF. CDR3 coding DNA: TGTGCCAGCAGGGGACTAGCGGGGGGGAATATGGAGACCCAGTACTTC.

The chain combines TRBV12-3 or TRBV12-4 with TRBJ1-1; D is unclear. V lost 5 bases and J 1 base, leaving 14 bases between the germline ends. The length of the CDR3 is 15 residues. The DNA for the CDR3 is TGTGCCAGCAGTCCCTCGTGGACTCCGAACACTGAAGCTTTCTTT. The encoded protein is CASSPSWTPNTEAFF.

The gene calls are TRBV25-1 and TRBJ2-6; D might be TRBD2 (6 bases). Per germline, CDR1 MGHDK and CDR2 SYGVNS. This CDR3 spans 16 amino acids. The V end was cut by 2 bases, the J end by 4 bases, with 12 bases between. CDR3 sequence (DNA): TGTGCCAGCAGTGAAGGGGGGATCGGGGGGGCCAACGTCCTGACTTTC. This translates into CASSEGGIGGANVLTF. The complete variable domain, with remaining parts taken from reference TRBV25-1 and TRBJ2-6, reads EADIYQTPRYLVIGTGKKITLECSQTMGHDKMYWYQQDPGMELHLIHYSYGVNSTEKGDLSSESTVSRIRTEHFPLTLESARPSHTSQYLCASSEGGIGGANVLTFGAGSRLTVL.

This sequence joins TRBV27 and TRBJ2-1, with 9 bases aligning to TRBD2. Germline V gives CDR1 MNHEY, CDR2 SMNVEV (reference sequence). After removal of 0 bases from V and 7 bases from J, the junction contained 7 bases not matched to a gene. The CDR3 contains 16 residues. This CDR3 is CASSLSAGGRRNEQFF. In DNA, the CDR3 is TGTGCCAGCAGTTTATCCGCGGGGGGGCGCCGAAATGAGCAGTTCTTC.

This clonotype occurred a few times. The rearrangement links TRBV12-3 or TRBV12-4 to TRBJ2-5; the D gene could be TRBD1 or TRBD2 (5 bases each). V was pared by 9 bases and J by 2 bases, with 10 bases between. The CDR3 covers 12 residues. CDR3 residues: CASEGLQETQYF. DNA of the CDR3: TGTGCCAGTGAGGGGCTTCAAGAGACCCAGTACTTC.

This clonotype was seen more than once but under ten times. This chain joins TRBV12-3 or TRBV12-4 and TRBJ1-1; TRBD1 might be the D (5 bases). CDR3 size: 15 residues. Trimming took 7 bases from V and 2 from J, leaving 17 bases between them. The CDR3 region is CASTQARGLNTEAFF. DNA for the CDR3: TGTGCCAGCACCCAAGCCCGGGGACTTAACACTGAAGCTTTCTTT.

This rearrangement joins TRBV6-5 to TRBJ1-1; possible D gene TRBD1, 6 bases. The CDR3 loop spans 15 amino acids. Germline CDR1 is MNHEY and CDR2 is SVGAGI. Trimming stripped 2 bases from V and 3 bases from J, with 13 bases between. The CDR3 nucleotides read TGTGCCAGCAGTTACACCGGGGGGCGATACACTGAAGCTTTCTTT. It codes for CASSYTGGRYTEAFF.

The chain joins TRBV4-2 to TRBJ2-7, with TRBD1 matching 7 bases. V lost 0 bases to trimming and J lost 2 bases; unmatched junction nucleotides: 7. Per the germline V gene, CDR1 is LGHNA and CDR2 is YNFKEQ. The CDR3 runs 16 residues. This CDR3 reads CASSQDWTGSTYEQYF. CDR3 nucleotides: TGTGCCAGCAGCCAAGATTGGACAGGCAGTACCTACGAGCAGTACTTC.

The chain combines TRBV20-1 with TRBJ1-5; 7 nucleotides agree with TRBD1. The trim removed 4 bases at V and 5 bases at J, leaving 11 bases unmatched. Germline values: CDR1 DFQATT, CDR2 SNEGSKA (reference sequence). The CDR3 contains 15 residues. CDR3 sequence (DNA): TGCAGTGCTACCCGACAGGGTATGGTGGATCAGCCCCAGCATTTT. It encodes CSATRQGMVDQPQHF.

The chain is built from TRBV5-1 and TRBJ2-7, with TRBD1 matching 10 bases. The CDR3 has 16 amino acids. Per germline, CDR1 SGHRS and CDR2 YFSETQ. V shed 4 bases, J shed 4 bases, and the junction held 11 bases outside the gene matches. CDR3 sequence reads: CASSVSAGTGAYEQYF. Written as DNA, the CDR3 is TGCGCCAGCAGCGTATCGGCCGGGACAGGGGCTTACGAGCAGTACTTC.

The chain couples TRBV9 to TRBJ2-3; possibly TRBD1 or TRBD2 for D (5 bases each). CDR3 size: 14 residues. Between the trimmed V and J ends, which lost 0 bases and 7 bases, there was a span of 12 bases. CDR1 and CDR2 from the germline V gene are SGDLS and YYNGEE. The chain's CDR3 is CASSVEGSRNTQYF. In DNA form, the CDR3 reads TGTGCCAGCAGCGTAGAGGGGAGCAGGAATACGCAGTATTTT.

The CDR3 sequence: CASSPLQGLAGVTDTQYF. The DNA of the CDR3 is TGTGCCAGCTCACCTCTACAAGGTCTAGCGGGGGTCACAGATACGCAGTATTTT. The chain is built from TRBV18 and TRBJ2-3; 10 bases align to TRBD2. This CDR3 has 18 amino acids. With 3 bases clipped from V and 2 bases from J, the junction kept 11 bases outside the gene matches. Germline V CDR1 and CDR2: KGHSH, LQKENI.

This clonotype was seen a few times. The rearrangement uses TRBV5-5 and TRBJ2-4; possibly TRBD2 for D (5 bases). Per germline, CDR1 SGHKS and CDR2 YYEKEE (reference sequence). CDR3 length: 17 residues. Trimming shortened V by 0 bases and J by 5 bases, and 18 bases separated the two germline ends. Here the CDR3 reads CASSLGSGSSGQNIQYF. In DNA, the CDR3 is TGTGCCAGCAGCTTGGGGTCGGGGAGTAGTGGGCAAAACATTCAGTACTTC.

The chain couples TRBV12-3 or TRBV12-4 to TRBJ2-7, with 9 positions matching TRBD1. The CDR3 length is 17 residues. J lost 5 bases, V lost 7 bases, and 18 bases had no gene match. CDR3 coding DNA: TGTGCCAGCATCCTAAGGCTTTCCGGGACAGGGTCCCACGAGCAGTACTTC. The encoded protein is CASILRLSGTGSHEQYF.

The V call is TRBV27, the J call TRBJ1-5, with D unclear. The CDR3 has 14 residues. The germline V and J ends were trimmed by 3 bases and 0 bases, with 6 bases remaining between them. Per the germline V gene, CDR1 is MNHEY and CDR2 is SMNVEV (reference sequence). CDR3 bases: TGTGCCAGCAGTTTGTTCTATAGCAATCAGCCCCAGCATTTT. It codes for CASSLFYSNQPQHF.